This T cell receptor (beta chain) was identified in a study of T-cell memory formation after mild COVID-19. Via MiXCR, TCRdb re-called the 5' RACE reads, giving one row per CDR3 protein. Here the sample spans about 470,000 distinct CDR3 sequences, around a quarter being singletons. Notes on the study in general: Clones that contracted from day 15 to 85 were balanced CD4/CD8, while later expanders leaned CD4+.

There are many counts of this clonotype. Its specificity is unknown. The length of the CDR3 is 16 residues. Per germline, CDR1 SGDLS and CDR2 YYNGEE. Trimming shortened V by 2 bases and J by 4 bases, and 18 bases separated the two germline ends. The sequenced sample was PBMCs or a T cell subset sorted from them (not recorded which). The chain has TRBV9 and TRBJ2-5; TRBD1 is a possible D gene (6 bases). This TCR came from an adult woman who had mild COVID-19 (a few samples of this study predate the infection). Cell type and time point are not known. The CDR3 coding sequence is TGTGCCAGCAGCGTCCAGACCGGGGACACAGGAGAGACCCAGTACTTC. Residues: CASSVQTGDTGETQYF.